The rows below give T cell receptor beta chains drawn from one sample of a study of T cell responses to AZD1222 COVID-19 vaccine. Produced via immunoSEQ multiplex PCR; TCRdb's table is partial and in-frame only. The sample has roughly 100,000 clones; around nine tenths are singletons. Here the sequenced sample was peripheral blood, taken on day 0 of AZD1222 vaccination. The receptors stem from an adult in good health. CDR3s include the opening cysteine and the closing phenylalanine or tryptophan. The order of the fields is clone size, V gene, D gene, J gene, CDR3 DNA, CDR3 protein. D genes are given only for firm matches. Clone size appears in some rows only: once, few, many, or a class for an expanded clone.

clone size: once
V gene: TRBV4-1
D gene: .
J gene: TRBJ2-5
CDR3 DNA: TGCGCCAGCAGCCAAGATCTAGGCACCAACCCAGAGACCCAGTACTTC
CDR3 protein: CASSQDLGTNPETQYF

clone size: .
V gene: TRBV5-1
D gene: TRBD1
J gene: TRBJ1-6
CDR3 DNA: TGCGCCAGCAGCTCTACTGGACAGGGGGGATCACCCCTCCACTTT
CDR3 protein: CASSSTGQGGSPLHF

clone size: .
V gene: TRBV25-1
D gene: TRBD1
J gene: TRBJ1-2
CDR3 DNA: TGTGCCAGCAGTGTGGGACAGGGGAACTATGGCTACACCTTC
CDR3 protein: CASSVGQGNYGYTF

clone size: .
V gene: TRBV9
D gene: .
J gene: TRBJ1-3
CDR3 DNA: TGTGCCAGCAGCGTAGCCGGGGGGGGAAACACCATATATTTT
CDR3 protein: CASSVAGGGNTIYF

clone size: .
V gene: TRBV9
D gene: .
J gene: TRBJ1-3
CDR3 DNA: TGTGCCAGCAGCGGGCCGGGGCACTCTGGAAACACCATATATTTT
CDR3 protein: CASSGPGHSGNTIYF

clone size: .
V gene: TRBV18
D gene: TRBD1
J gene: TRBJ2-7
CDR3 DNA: TGTGCCAGCTCACCATCAGGGGACAGGGGTTTGAACGAGCAGTACTTC
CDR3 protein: CASSPSGDRGLNEQYF

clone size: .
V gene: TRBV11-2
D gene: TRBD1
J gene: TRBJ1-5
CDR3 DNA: TGTGCCAGCAGCTCCGACAGGGGGCAGGTCTATAGCAATCAGCCCCAGCATTTT
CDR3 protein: CASSSDRGQVYSNQPQHF

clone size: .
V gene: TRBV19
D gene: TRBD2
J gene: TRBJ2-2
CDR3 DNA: TGTGCCAGTATCGGCGGGGGGGCTCTCACCGGGGAGCTGTTTTTT
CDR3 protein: CASIGGGALTGELFF

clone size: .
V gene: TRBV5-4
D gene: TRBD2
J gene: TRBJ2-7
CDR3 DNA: TGTGCCAGCAGCCGGAGCGGGGGGGGATACGAGCAGTACTTC
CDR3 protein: CASSRSGGGYEQYF

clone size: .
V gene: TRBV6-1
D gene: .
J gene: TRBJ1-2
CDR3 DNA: TGTGCCAGCAGTGAAGCACTAGGCGGCTACACCTTC
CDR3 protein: CASSEALGGYTF

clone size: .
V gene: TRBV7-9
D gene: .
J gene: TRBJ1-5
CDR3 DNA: TGTGCCAGCAGCTACGGACAACAAGAACAGCCCCAGCATTTT
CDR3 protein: CASSYGQQEQPQHF

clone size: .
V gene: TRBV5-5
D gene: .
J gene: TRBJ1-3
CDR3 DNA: TGTGCCAGCAGCCCAACCACAGGAGGGGTCTCTGGAAACACCATATATTTT
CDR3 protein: CASSPTTGGVSGNTIYF

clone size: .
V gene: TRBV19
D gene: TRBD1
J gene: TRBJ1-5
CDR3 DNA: TGTGCCAGTAGAAACACGGACAGGGGGGATCAGCCCCAGCATTTT
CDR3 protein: CASRNTDRGDQPQHF

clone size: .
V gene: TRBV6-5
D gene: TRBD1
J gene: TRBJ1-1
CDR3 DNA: TGTGCCAGCGAGACAGGGGATCCCACTGAAGCTTTCTTT
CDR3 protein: CASETGDPTEAFF

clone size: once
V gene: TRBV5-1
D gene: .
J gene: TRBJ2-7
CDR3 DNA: TGCGCCAGCAGCGGAACAGATTACGAGCAGTACTTC
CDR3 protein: CASSGTDYEQYF

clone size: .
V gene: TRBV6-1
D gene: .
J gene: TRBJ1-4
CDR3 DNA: TGTGCCAGCAGTGAACGGTGGCGCGCTTCAAATGAAAAACTGTTTTTT
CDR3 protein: CASSERWRASNEKLFF

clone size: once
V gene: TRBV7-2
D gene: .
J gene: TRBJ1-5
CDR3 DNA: TGTGCCAGCCGAGGAGGGGGTCAGCCCCAGCATTTT
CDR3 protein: CASRGGGQPQHF

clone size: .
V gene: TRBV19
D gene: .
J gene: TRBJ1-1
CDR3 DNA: TGTGCCAGTAAGTGGACAGCTGAAGCTTTCTTT
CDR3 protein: CASKWTAEAFF

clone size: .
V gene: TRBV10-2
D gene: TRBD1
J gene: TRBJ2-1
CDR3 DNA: TGCGCCAGCAGTGAGTCGTGGCAGGGGGCCTACAATGAGCAGTTCTTC
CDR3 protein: CASSESWQGAYNEQFF

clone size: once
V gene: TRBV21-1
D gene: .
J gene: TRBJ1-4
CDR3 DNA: TGTGCCAGCAGCAAAACCCACCCGGGAGAAAATGAAAAACTGTTTTTT
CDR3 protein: CASSKTHPGENEKLFF

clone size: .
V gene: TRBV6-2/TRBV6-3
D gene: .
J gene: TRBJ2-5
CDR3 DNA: TGTGCCAGCAGTTACTCTCCCAAAACGGGAGAGACCCAGTACTTC
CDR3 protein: CASSYSPKTGETQYF

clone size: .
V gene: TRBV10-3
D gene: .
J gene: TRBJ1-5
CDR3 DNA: TGTGCCATCCACGCGGGGGCAAGCAATCAGCCCCAGCATTTT
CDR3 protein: CAIHAGASNQPQHF

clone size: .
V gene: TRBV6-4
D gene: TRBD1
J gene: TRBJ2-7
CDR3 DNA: TGTGCCAGCAGCGCCGGGACAGGGTCCTACGAGCAGTACTTC
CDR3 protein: CASSAGTGSYEQYF

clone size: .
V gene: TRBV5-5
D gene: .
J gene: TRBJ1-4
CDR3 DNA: TGTGCCAGCAGCATCAGGCAAACTAATGAAAAACTGTTTTTT
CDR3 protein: CASSIRQTNEKLFF

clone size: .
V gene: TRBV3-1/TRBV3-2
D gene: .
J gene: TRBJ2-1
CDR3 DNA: TGTGCCAGCAGCCAGTTTAGGAGCTCCTACAATGAGCAGTTCTTC
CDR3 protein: CASSQFRSSYNEQFF

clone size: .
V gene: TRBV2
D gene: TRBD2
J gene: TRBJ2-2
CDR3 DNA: TGTGCCAGCAGTGAGCTAGCGGGGACCAACACCGGGGAGCTGTTTTTT
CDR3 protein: CASSELAGTNTGELFF

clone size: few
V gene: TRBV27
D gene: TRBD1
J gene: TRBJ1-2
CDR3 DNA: TGTGCCAGCAGCCCGACAGGGGTTGGCTACACCTTC
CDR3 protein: CASSPTGVGYTF

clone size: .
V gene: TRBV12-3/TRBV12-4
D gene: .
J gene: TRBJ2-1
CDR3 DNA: TGTGCCAGCAGTTTAGGGGTTGAGCAGTTCTTC
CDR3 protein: CASSLGVEQFF

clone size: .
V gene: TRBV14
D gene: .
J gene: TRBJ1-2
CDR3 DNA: TGTGCCAGCAGCCAAGGAACCGACAGATACTATGGCTACACCTTC
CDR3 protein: CASSQGTDRYYGYTF

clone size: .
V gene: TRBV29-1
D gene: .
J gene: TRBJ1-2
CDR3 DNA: TGCAGCGTTGAACTATCCGGGGTCCCCTATGGCTACACCTTC
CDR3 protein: CSVELSGVPYGYTF

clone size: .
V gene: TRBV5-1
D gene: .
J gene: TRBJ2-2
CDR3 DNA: TGCGCCAGCAGCTTGACAGGAACCACCGGGGAGCTGTTTTTT
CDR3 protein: CASSLTGTTGELFF

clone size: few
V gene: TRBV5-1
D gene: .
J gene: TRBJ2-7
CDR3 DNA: TGCGCCAGCAGCTCCGCTGTGAATACCTACGAGCAGTACTTC
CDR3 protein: CASSSAVNTYEQYF

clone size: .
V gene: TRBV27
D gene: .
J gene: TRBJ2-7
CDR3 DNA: TGTGCCAGCAGTTCCAAAATAGTGGGGTACTCCTACGAGCAGTACTTC
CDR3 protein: CASSSKIVGYSYEQYF

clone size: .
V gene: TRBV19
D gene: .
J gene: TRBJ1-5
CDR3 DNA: TGTGCCAGTAGTGGGGATAGCAATCAGCCCCAGCATTTT
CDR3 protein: CASSGDSNQPQHF

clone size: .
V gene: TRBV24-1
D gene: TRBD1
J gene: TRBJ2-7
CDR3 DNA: TGTGCCACCAGTGATTTGGGACAGGGGTACGAGCAGTACTTC
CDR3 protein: CATSDLGQGYEQYF

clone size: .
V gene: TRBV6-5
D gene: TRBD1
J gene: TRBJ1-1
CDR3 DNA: TGTGCCAGCAGTTACTCCTACCAGGGGGGCACTGAAGCTTTCTTT
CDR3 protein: CASSYSYQGGTEAFF

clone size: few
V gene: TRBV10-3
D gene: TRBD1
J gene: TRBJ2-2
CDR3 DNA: TGTGCCATCAGGGACGACGGGACAGGGACCGGGGAGCTGTTTTTT
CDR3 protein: CAIRDDGTGTGELFF

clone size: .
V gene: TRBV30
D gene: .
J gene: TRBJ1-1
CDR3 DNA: TGTGCCTGGAGGAACTCAGGGGCGAACACTGAAGCTTTCTTT
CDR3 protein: CAWRNSGANTEAFF

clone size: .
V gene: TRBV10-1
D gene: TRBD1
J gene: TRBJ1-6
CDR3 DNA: TGCGCCAGCAGGGGGACAGGGGAACTGTATAATTCACCCCTCCACTTT
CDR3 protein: CASRGTGELYNSPLHF

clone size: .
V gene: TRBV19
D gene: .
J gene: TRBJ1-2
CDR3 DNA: TGTGCCAGTGCTATGGGGCAGGGAATCTATGGCTACACCTTC
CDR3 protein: CASAMGQGIYGYTF

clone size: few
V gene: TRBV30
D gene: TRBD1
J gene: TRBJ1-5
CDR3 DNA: TGTGCCTGGAGCACAGGGGGCAACCAGCCCCAGCATTTT
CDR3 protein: CAWSTGGNQPQHF

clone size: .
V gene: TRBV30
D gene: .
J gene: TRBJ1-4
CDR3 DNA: TGTGCCTGGAGGGGGTCAGGGCCCCGAAAACTGTTTTTT
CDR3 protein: CAWRGSGPRKLFF

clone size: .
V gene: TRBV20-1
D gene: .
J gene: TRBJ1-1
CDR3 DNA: TGCAGCCCTACAGGGACTGAAGCTTTCTTT
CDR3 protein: CSPTGTEAFF

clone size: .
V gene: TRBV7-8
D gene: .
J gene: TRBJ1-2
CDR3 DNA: TGTGCCAGCGGAGTTACAGGGATTTATGGCTACACCTTC
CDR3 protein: CASGVTGIYGYTF

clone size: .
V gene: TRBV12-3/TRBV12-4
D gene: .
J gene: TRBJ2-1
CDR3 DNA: TGTGCCAGCAGCCCCTACGGGGGACTCAAGTTCTTC
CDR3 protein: CASSPYGGLKFF

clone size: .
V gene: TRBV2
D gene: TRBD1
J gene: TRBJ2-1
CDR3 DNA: TGTGCCAGCAGGGACACAGGGGGCGCGCGTAATGAGCAGTTCTTC
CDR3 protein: CASRDTGGARNEQFF

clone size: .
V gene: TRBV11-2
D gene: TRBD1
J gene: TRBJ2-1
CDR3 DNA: TGTGCCAGCAGCCTACTCCCGAAGGGGGCGCGTTACAATGAGCAGTTCTTC
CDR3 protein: CASSLLPKGARYNEQFF

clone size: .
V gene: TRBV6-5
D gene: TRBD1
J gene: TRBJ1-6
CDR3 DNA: TGTGCCAGCAGAGCGACAGGGGGCTATAATTCACCCCTCCACTTT
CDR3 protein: CASRATGGYNSPLHF

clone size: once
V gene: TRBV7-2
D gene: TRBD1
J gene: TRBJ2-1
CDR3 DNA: TGTGCCAGCAGCGAGACAGGGTTAAGTGAGCAGTTCTTC
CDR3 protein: CASSETGLSEQFF

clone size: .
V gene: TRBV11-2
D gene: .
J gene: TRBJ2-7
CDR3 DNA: TGTGCCAGCAGCTTAGATGAGAAACTCTACGAGCAGTACTTC
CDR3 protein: CASSLDEKLYEQYF

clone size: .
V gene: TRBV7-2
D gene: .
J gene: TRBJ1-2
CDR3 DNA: TGTGCCAGCAGCTTAGACACCCAGGTCGTCTATGGCTACACCTTC
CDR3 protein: CASSLDTQVVYGYTF

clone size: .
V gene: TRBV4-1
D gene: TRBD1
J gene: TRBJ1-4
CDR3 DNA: TGCGCCAGCAGCCAGGCCCGACAGGGCCCAGGAGAAAAACTGTTTTTT
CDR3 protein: CASSQARQGPGEKLFF

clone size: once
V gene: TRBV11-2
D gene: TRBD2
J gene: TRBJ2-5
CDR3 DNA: TGTGCCAGCAGCTTAGGGCTAGCGGGGGACCAAGAGACCCAGTACTTC
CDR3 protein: CASSLGLAGDQETQYF